These 31 T cell receptor beta chains were all obtained from the same sample, sequenced in a study of T cell changes during pregnancy in multiple sclerosis (dated by TCRdb to 2018 to 2020). Library prep was done by the immunoSEQ multiplex PCR assay. Entries here come from immuneACCESS through TCRdb and include only in-frame sequences with V and J called. Some clones fail to appear in such tables; in the studies checked, an unresolved V gene covers under half of the shortfall, and the cause of the remainder is unknown. For this sample there are 38,000 or so clones; 90% to 95% appear just once. 0.95% to 1.5% of the sample belongs to the ten largest clones. The sequences come from peripheral blood, collected before pregnancy. The receptors come from a female donor with multiple sclerosis, enrolled in a pregnancy study.

V is TRBV4-1 and J is TRBJ2-5; 7 bases align to TRBD2. The trim removed 4 bases at V and 0 bases at J, leaving 2 bases unmatched. CDR1 is MGHRA and CDR2 is YSYEKL in the germline V gene. The CDR3 sequence is 14 residues long. For the CDR3, the DNA is TGCGCCAGCAGCCGAGCGGGGTACCAAGAGACCCAGTACTTC. It is translated as CASSRAGYQETQYF.

This chain uses TRBV28 with TRBJ1-5, with D perhaps matching TRBD1 (5 bases). CDR3 length equals 13 residues. The germline gives CDR1 MDHEN, CDR2 SYDVKM. V was trimmed by 7 bases and J by 0 bases, leaving 7 bases between them. CDR3 in DNA: TGTGCCAGCAAAGGGGATAGCAATCAGCCCCAGCATTTT. This sequence encodes CASKGDSNQPQHF.

The count of this clone is one. The chain combines TRBV6-4 with TRBJ2-3; 12 bases align to TRBD2. The CDR3 is made up of 15 amino acids. The J segment lost 6 bases and the V segment lost 5 bases, leaving 6 bases of the junction unmatched. Germline-derived CDR1 and CDR2 are MRHNA and SNTAGT. CDR3 protein: CASSILAGGADTQYF. In nucleotides, the CDR3 is TGTGCCAGCAGTATACTAGCGGGGGGAGCGGATACGCAGTATTTT.

This chain links TRBV10-3 with TRBJ2-2; D remains unclear. Germline V CDR1 and CDR2: ENHRY, SYGVKD. The CDR3 is 15 residues long. V lost 3 bases and J lost 0, with 8 bases in between. The CDR3 DNA follows: TGTGCCATCAGTGAATTCTCAGCGAACACCGGGGAGCTGTTTTTT. Its translation: CAISEFSANTGELFF.

The chain couples TRBV29-1 to TRBJ2-5, with 9 bases identical to TRBD1. CDR3 size: 13 residues. CDR1 is SQVTM and CDR2 is ANQGSEA in the germline V gene. J lost 4 bases, V lost 7 bases, and 7 bases had no gene match. CDR3 DNA: TGCAGCGGAACACCACAGGGGGCAGAGACCCAGTACTTC. Protein sequence: CSGTPQGAETQYF.

This chain uses TRBV6-1 with TRBJ2-1, with TRBD1 as a possible D gene (5 bases). V lost 2 bases and J 0 bases, leaving 14 bases between the germline ends. The CDR3 extends over 17 amino acids. The germline V gene has CDR1 MNHNS and CDR2 SASEGT. CDR3 in amino acids: CASSEMYRSPSYNEQFF. The DNA for the CDR3 is TGTGCCAGCAGTGAAATGTACAGGTCTCCCTCCTACAATGAGCAGTTCTTC.

The J gene is TRBJ2-6, the V gene TRBV7-3; 8 bases agree with TRBD1. J was trimmed by 1 base and V by 8 bases; bases with no gene match: 4. The CDR3 is 15 amino acids. Germline V gene data show CDR1 as SGHTA and CDR2 as FQGTGA. The CDR3 sequence is CASERTGSGANVLTF. The CDR3 DNA follows: TGTGCCAGCGAACGGACAGGGTCTGGGGCCAACGTCCTGACTTTC.

V gene TRBV15 combines with J gene TRBJ1-2; 9 nucleotides align to TRBD1. This CDR3 contains 14 residues. V lost 5 bases and J lost 8; bases outside the gene matches: 9. Germline assignment: CDR1 LNHNV and CDR2 YYDKDF (reference sequence). The CDR3 reads CATSYDRDRDGYTF. In DNA form, the CDR3 reads TGTGCCACCAGCTATGACCGGGACAGGGACGGCTACACCTTC. Full variable domain (missing parts from reference TRBV15 and TRBJ1-2): DAMVIQNPRYQVTQFGKPVTLSCSQTLNHNVMYWYQQKSSQAPKLLFHYYDKDFNNEADTPDNFQSRRPNTSFCFLDIRSPGLGDTAMYLCATSYDRDRDGYTFGSGTRLTVV.

This chain joins TRBV2 and TRBJ2-2; 10 bases fit TRBD2. CDR1 and CDR2 from the germline V gene are SNHLY and FYNNEI. CDR3 size: 15 residues. Losses at the gene ends were 5 bases for V and 7 bases for J; bases not matched to a gene: 7. The CDR3 sequence is CASSLLAGAVGELFF. The DNA for the CDR3 is TGTGCCAGCAGTCTCCTAGCGGGAGCGGTCGGGGAGCTGTTTTTT.

This clone was recorded a few times. V and J are TRBV9 and TRBJ1-2; unclear D gene. The CDR3 totals 13 residues. Per the germline V gene, CDR1 is SGDLS and CDR2 is YYNGEE. Trimming took 0 bases from V and 5 from J, leaving 8 bases between them. CDR3 sequence (DNA): TGTGCCAGCAGCGTAGTTCACGGTTATGGCTACACCTTC. Protein: CASSVVHGYGYTF.

The CDR3 protein is CASSQATSGSLNEQFF. The CDR3 nucleotides read TGTGCCAGCAGCCAGGCGACTAGCGGGAGTCTAAATGAGCAGTTCTTC. The V and J genes are TRBV4-2 and TRBJ2-1, with 12 bases lining up with TRBD2. The CDR3 loop spans 16 amino acids. Germline V gives CDR1 LGHNA, CDR2 YNFKEQ. Losses at the gene ends were 3 bases for V and 7 bases for J; bases not matched to a gene: 7.

This chain uses TRBV6-5 with TRBJ1-1; 8 nucleotides match TRBD1. Trimming at V came to 0 bases and at J to 10 bases, leaving 4 bases not matched to a gene. The CDR3 covers 13 residues. Germline V gives CDR1 MNHEY, CDR2 SVGAGI. DNA for the CDR3: TGTGCCAGCAGTTACTCGAAGGACAGGGCAGCTTTCTTT. Residues: CASSYSKDRAAFF.

The J gene is TRBJ2-1, the V gene TRBV6-5; 7 nucleotides match TRBD1. V was pared by 2 bases and J by 8 bases, with 6 bases of the junction left unmatched. Germline CDR1 reads MNHEY; CDR2 reads SVGAGI. This CDR3 spans 14 amino acids. The CDR3 coding sequence is TGTGCCAGCAGTTACGACAGGGATAGCGATGAGCAGTTCTTC. It specifies CASSYDRDSDEQFF.

The chain carries TRBV19 and TRBJ2-2; weak D call: TRBD1 (6 bases). The length of the CDR3 is 13 residues. Germline CDR1 LNHDA, CDR2 SQIVND (reference sequence). V was clipped by 7 bases and J by 5 bases, with 11 bases between them. For the CDR3, the DNA is TGTGCCAGTACCTGGGGGCGGACCGGGGAGCTGTTTTTT. Translation: CASTWGRTGELFF.

This chain joins TRBV28 and TRBJ1-5; 9 bases fit TRBD1. This CDR3 comprises 16 residues. The V gene end was trimmed by 6 bases and the J gene end by 4 bases; junction bases not matched to a gene: 10. The germline V gene has CDR1 MDHEN and CDR2 SYDVKM. CDR3 in DNA: TGTGCCAGCAGGACCGCCGGGACAGGGATAAATCAGCCCCAGCATTTT. Its protein product is CASRTAGTGINQPQHF.

This chain uses TRBV6-5 with TRBJ1-1; 7 bases are shared with TRBD1. This CDR3 has 13 residues. V lost 0 bases, J lost 11 bases, and 6 bases stayed unmatched. The germline gives CDR1 MNHEY, CDR2 SVGAGI. Written as DNA, the CDR3 is TGTGCCAGCAGTTACTCGGGCGACAGGGTGGCTTTCTTT. Protein: CASSYSGDRVAFF.

The chain recombines TRBV5-1 with TRBJ2-7, with D possibly matching TRBD1 (6 bases). The length of the CDR3 is 15 residues. The germline gives CDR1 SGHRS, CDR2 YFSETQ. Between the trimmed V and J ends, which lost 0 bases and 0 bases, there was a span of 10 bases. CDR3 DNA: TGCGCCAGCAGCTTGGGGACAGTAAGCTCCTACGAGCAGTACTTC. Protein sequence: CASSLGTVSSYEQYF.

The rearrangement links TRBV5-5 to TRBJ2-1; TRBD2 agrees at 8 bases. J gave up 6 bases and V 5 bases, and 16 bases lay outside the gene matches. Germline V lookup: CDR1 SGHKS, CDR2 YYEKEE (reference sequence). This CDR3 has 17 residues. CDR3 sequence (DNA): TGTGCCAGCAGAGAGCGGGAGATGAATGAGGCGGGCAATGAGCAGTTCTTC. Translation: CASREREMNEAGNEQFF. The whole variable domain, filled in from reference TRBV5-5 and TRBJ2-1, reads DAGVTQSPTHLIKTRGQQVTLRCSPISGHKSVSWYQQVLGQGPQFIFQYYEKEERGRGNFPDRFSARQFPNYSSELNVNALLLGDSALYLCASREREMNEAGNEQFFGPGTRLTVL.

CDR3 region: CASSGDSRETQYF. The CDR3 DNA is TGTGCCAGCAGTGGCGACAGTCGGGAGACCCAGTACTTC. The chain links TRBV2 to TRBJ2-5; possible D gene TRBD1, 5 bases. Trimming left V 4 bases short and J 5 bases short, with 11 bases between. The CDR3 runs 13 residues. The germline V gene encodes CDR1 SNHLY and CDR2 FYNNEI.

This rearrangement joins TRBV11-1 to TRBJ1-3; D remains unclear. CDR1 is SGHAT, CDR2 FQDESV, per germline (reference sequence). The CDR3 runs to 15 residues. The V gene lost 5 bases and the J gene lost 4 bases, with 15 bases spanning the gap. DNA for the CDR3: TGTGCCAGCAGCCCATCCCTGGGAGGAGGAAACACCATATATTTT. Its protein product is CASSPSLGGGNTIYF.

This clone was seen only once. The CDR3 protein is CASSAETVYGYTF. The CDR3 DNA is TGTGCCAGCAGCGCCGAGACAGTCTATGGCTACACCTTC. The genes are TRBV9 and TRBJ1-2, with a tentative D call TRBD1 (5 bases). The germline gives CDR1 SGDLS, CDR2 YYNGEE. The V end was cut by 3 bases, the J end by 4 bases, with 10 bases between. This CDR3 is built from 13 residues.

This sequence joins TRBV5-1 and TRBJ2-7, with a weak D call TRBD2 (5 bases). V lost 0 bases to trimming and J lost 5 bases, with 12 bases between them. The length of the CDR3 is 14 residues. Germline V gene sequence: CDR1 SGHRS, CDR2 YFSETQ. The CDR3 sequence is CASSLGGSAHEQYF. CDR3 in DNA: TGCGCCAGCAGCTTGGGAGGGAGCGCCCACGAGCAGTACTTC.

This clone has just one count. The rearrangement links TRBV27 to TRBJ1-4; possible D gene TRBD1, 6 bases. CDR1 is MNHEY and CDR2 is SMNVEV in the germline V gene (reference sequence). This CDR3 has 13 amino acids. Trimming took 8 bases from V and 8 from J, leaving 15 bases between them. For the CDR3, the DNA is TGTGCCAGCGGGCGGGGGGCGCAAGAAAAACTGTTTTTT. Amino acid sequence: CASGRGAQEKLFF.

The chain uses TRBV15 and TRBJ1-2; 10 bases agree with TRBD1. The CDR3 has 13 amino acids. Germline V gene sequence: CDR1 LNHNV, CDR2 YYDKDF (reference sequence). V trimming: 5 bases; J trimming: 4 bases; junction bases outside the gene matches: 1. The CDR3 sequence is CATSGTGAYGYTF. DNA of the CDR3: TGTGCCACCAGCGGGACAGGGGCCTATGGCTACACCTTC.

This clone has just one count. The chain combines TRBV11-1 with TRBJ2-7; 14 bases agree with TRBD2. With V trimmed by 6 bases and J by 6 bases, 7 bases remained unmatched. The CDR3 is 15 residues long. Germline V gives CDR1 SGHAT, CDR2 FQDESV (reference sequence). CDR3 DNA sequence: TGTGCCAGCAGTTTGGGACTAGCGGGAGCATCCGAGCAGTACTTC. Translation gives CASSLGLAGASEQYF.

This clone was found once. V is TRBV5-1 and J is TRBJ1-1; possibly TRBD1 for D (5 bases). Germline-derived CDR1 and CDR2 are SGHRS and YFSETQ. V lost 3 bases and J 0 bases, leaving 15 bases between the germline ends. CDR3 length equals 16 residues. In DNA, the CDR3 is TGCGCCAGCAGCTCGCCGGCAGGGACTCTGAACACTGAAGCTTTCTTT. It codes for CASSSPAGTLNTEAFF.

The sample holds a few counts of this clone. The rearrangement links TRBV27 to TRBJ1-1; 7 nucleotides line up with TRBD1. This CDR3 comprises 15 residues. Germline V gene sequence: CDR1 MNHEY, CDR2 SMNVEV (reference sequence). V lost 2 bases to trimming and J lost 3 bases; unmatched junction nucleotides: 6. In DNA, the CDR3 is TGTGCCAGCAGTTTAGGGGTCGACAGGGACACTGAAGCTTTCTTT. Protein product: CASSLGVDRDTEAFF.

The V gene is TRBV25-1, the J gene TRBJ2-1, with D uncertain. The CDR3 sequence is 15 residues long. V lost 3 bases and J lost 0, with 9 bases in between. Germline V gives CDR1 MGHDK, CDR2 SYGVNS. CDR3 bases: TGTGCCAGCAGTGATGGCCAAAGCTCCTACAATGAGCAGTTCTTC. This gives the protein CASSDGQSSYNEQFF. The variable domain in full, completed from reference TRBV25-1 and TRBJ2-1, reads EADIYQTPRYLVIGTGKKITLECSQTMGHDKMYWYQQDPGMELHLIHYSYGVNSTEKGDLSSESTVSRIRTEHFPLTLESARPSHTSQYLCASSDGQSSYNEQFFGPGTRLTVL.

This clone was picked up one time. V usage is TRBV28 and J usage is TRBJ2-3; the D gene is possibly TRBD2 (6 bases). Germline values: CDR1 MDHEN, CDR2 SYDVKM. With 5 bases removed from V and 4 bases from J, the gap between germline ends came to 16 bases. CDR3 length: 15 amino acids. CDR3 amino acids: CASSRDFRGSDTQYF. In DNA form, the CDR3 reads TGTGCCAGCAGTCGGGACTTTCGAGGGTCAGATACGCAGTATTTT.

This sequence joins TRBV9 and TRBJ2-1; 9 nucleotides line up with TRBD2. The germline V gene has CDR1 SGDLS and CDR2 YYNGEE. The CDR3 spans 15 residues. The trim removed 0 bases at V and 9 bases at J, leaving 7 bases unmatched. The CDR3 region has the DNA TGTGCCAGCAGCGTAGCAGAAGGCGGGAGGGGTGAGCAGTTCTTC. Its translation: CASSVAEGGRGEQFF.

This chain links TRBV18 with TRBJ2-1, with 8 bases matching TRBD2. CDR3 length equals 16 residues. The junction had 2 bases not matched to a gene; V was cut back by 0 bases and J by 1 base. Germline V gene data show CDR1 as KGHSH and CDR2 as LQKENI. The CDR3 protein is CASSPPTGGSYNEQFF. As DNA, the CDR3 is TGTGCCAGCTCACCACCGACGGGAGGGTCCTACAATGAGCAGTTCTTC. Together with reference TRBV18 and TRBJ2-1, the CDR3 gives the full variable domain: NAGVMQNPRHLVRRRGQEARLRCSPMKGHSHVYWYRQLPEEGLKFMVYLQKENIIDESGMPKERFSAEFPKEGPSILRIQQVVRGDSAAYFCASSPPTGGSYNEQFFGPGTRLTVL.